This TCR beta chain was captured by sequencing in a study of cytomegalovirus exposure and HLA in healthy donors. The PCR ran on 60 Vbeta and 13 Jbeta primers. The protocol was immunoSEQ multiplex PCR, while the TCRdb copy is restricted to in-frame clones and leaves out a portion. The sample has 150,000 to 180,000 clones; about four fifths are singletons. This clone was observed a handful of times. What it binds is not known. One end of the junction does not line up with germline, which may come from a read error. Study-wide points: Presence/absence analyses rested on an assumption that sequencing depth was roughly uniform across donors. Among the CMV-associated chains, a few were confirmed in vitro as specific for CMV antigens. As a later analysis revealed, most CMV-associated TCR beta chains appeared HLA-restricted. One variant, a missense change in DCLRE1C, was linked in a later analysis to TCR beta V- and J-gene trimming.

There are 15 residues in the CDR3. Per the germline V gene, CDR1 is SGHNT and CDR2 is YYREEE (reference sequence). The chain recombines TRBV5-4 with TRBJ2-6; tentative D call: TRBD1 (5 bases). The sample consisted of PBMCs. The clonotype was recovered from a man between 18 and 35 years old in good health and CMV-seronegative. The CDR3 sequence: CASSPQGAGANGLTF. Here the CDR3 DNA reads TGTGCCAGCAGCCCTCAGGGTGCTGGGGCCAACGGCCTGACTTTC.